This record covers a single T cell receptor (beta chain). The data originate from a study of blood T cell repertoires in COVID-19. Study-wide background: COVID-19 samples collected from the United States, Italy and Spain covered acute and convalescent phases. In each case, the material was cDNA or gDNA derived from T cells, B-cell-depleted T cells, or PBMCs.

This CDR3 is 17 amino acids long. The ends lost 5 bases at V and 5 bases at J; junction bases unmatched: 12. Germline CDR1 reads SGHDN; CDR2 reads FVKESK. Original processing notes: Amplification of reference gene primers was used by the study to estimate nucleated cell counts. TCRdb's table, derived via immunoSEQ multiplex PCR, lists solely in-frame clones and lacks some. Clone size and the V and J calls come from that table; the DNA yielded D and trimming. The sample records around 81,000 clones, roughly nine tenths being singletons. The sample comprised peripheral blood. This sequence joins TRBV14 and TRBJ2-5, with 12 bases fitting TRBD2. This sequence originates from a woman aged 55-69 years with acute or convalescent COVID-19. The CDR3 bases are TGTGCCAGCAGCAAACTAGCGGGGGGTACTCTCGCTGAGACCCAGTACTTC. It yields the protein CASSKLAGGTLAETQYF.